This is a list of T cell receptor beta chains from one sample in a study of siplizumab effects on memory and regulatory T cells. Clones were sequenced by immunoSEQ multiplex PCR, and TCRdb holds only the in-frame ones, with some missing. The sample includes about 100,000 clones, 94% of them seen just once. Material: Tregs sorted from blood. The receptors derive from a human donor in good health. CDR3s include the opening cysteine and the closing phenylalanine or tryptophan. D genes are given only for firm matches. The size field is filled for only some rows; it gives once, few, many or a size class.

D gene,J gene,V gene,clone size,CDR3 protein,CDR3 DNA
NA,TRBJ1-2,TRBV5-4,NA,CASSLQGTFYGYTF,TGTGCCAGCAGCTTACAGGGTACGTTTTATGGCTACACCTTC
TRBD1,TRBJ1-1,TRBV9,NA,CASSVVTGVRTEAFF,TGTGCCAGCAGCGTAGTTACAGGGGTTAGGACTGAAGCTTTCTTT
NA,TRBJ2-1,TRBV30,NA,CAWSSGVNNEQFF,TGTGCCTGGAGTTCAGGGGTCAACAATGAGCAGTTCTTC
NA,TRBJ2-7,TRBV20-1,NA,CSASHYEQYF,TGCAGTGCCTCCCACTACGAGCAGTACTTC
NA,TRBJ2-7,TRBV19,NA,CASSGPLGSGEQYF,TGTGCCAGTAGCGGACCTCTCGGGAGTGGCGAGCAGTACTTC
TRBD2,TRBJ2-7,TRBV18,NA,CASSPGLAGGSFEDEQYF,TGTGCCAGCTCACCGGGACTAGCGGGAGGCTCGTTTGAGGACGAGCAGTACTTC
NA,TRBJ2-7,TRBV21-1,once,CASSKFRREQDSYEQYF,TGTGCCAGCAGCAAATTCCGTAGGGAGCAGGACTCCTACGAGCAGTACTTC
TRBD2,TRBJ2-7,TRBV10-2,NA,CATRTSGSFGNEQYF,TGCGCCACTAGGACTAGCGGGAGCTTCGGCAACGAGCAGTACTTC
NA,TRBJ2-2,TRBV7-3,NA,CASSLTPGAGGELFF,TGTGCCAGCAGCTTAACTCCGGGGGCGGGCGGGGAGCTGTTTTTT
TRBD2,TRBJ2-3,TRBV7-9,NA,CASSPGSGTSGWADTQYF,TGTGCCAGCAGCCCCGGATCTGGGACTAGCGGGTGGGCTGATACGCAGTATTTT
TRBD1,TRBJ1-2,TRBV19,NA,CASRDRGASFRGYTF,TGTGCCAGCCGAGACAGGGGAGCTTCCTTTCGTGGCTACACCTTC
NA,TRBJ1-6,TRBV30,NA,CAWSLGVNSPLHF,TGTGCCTGGAGCCTAGGAGTCAATTCACCCCTCCACTTT
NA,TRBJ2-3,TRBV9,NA,CASSVSPGLVPYF,TGTGCCAGCAGCGTATCTCCCGGGTTAGTGCCCTATTTT
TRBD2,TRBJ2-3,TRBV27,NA,CASSFFSPSGSTDTQYF,TGTGCCAGCAGTTTCTTTTCTCCTAGCGGGAGCACAGATACGCAGTATTTT
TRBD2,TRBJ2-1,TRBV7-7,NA,CASSLDAGLAGLNEQFF,TGTGCCAGCAGCTTAGATGCGGGACTAGCGGGGCTTAATGAGCAGTTCTTC
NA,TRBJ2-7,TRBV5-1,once,CASSLAAPTYEQYF,TGCGCCAGCAGCTTGGCGGCTCCCACCTACGAGCAGTACTTC
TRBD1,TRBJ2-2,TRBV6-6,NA,CASHTGTGLVGELFF,TGTGCCAGTCATACCGGGACAGGGTTGGTCGGGGAGCTGTTTTTT
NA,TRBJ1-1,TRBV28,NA,CALKGQNTEAFF,TGTGCCCTTAAGGGCCAGAACACTGAAGCTTTCTTT
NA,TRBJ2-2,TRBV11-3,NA,CASSTGQSGGELFF,TGTGCCAGCAGCACCGGACAGTCGGGCGGGGAGCTGTTTTTT
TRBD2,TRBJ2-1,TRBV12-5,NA,CASGSVGLAGVYNEQFF,TGTGCTAGTGGTTCGGTAGGACTAGCGGGAGTGTACAATGAGCAGTTCTTC
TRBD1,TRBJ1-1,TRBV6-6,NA,CASLRDQGVAEAFF,TGTGCCAGCCTCCGGGACCAGGGGGTCGCTGAAGCTTTCTTT
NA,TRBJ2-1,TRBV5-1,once,CASTLYNEQFF,TGCGCCAGCACCCTCTACAATGAGCAGTTCTTC
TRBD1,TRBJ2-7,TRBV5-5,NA,CASSLVGQGSEQYF,TGTGCCAGCAGCTTGGTTGGACAGGGAAGCGAGCAGTACTTC
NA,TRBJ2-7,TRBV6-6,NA,CASSLTGRAPYEQYF,TGTGCCAGCAGTTTGACAGGGAGGGCACCCTACGAGCAGTACTTC
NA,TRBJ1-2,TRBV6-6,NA,CASRLQGAVGYGYTF,TGTGCCAGCAGATTACAAGGGGCCGTAGGCTATGGCTACACCTTC
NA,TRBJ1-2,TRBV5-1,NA,CASSETVLYGYTF,TGCGCCAGCAGCGAGACGGTCCTCTATGGCTACACCTTC
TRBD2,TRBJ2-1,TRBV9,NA,CASSRFGTSGRASLNEQFF,TGTGCCAGCAGCCGATTCGGTACTAGCGGGAGGGCCAGTTTGAATGAGCAGTTCTTC
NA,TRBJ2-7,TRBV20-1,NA,CSAPGDEQYF,TGCAGTGCGCCAGGGGACGAGCAGTACTTC
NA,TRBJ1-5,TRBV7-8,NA,CASSLGGVPMNQPQHF,TGTGCCAGCAGCTTAGGGGGGGTCCCAATGAATCAGCCCCAGCATTTT
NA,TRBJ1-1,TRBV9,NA,CASSPSVRGATEAFF,TGTGCCAGCAGCCCATCGGTAAGAGGTGCCACTGAAGCTTTCTTT
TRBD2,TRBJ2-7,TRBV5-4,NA,CASSLAASGRGGWYYEQYF,TGTGCCAGCAGCTTGGCGGCTAGCGGGAGAGGCGGGTGGTACTACGAGCAGTACTTC
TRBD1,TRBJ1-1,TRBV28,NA,CASSSQGEGRTEAFF,TGTGCCAGCAGTAGTCAGGGGGAGGGAAGAACTGAAGCTTTCTTT
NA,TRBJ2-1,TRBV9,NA,CASSVAGVGEQFF,TGTGCCAGCAGCGTAGCGGGGGTTGGGGAGCAGTTCTTC
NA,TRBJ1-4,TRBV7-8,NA,CASSKGRAREKLFF,TGTGCCAGCAGCAAAGGAAGGGCACGGGAAAAACTGTTTTTT
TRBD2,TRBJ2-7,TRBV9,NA,CASSVGGLAGYEQYF,TGTGCCAGCAGCGTAGGGGGACTAGCGGGCTACGAGCAGTACTTC
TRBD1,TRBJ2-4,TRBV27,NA,CASSLSGLQGALNIQYF,TGTGCCAGCAGTTTATCGGGCCTCCAGGGGGCATTGAACATTCAGTACTTC
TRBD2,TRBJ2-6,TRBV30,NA,CAWRLAGVSGANVLTF,TGTGCCTGGAGACTAGCGGGAGTGTCTGGGGCCAACGTCCTGACTTTC
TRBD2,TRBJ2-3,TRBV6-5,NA,CASSISGRTDTQYF,TGTGCCAGCAGTATAAGCGGGAGGACAGATACGCAGTATTTT
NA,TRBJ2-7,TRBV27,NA,CASSSSTYGEQYF,TGTGCCAGCAGTTCATCGACTTACGGCGAGCAGTACTTC
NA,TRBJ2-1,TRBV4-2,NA,CASRSGNSYNEQFF,TGTGCCAGCAGGAGCGGAAACTCCTACAATGAGCAGTTCTTC
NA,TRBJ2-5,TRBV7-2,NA,CASSLFPGNQETQYF,TGTGCCAGCAGCTTATTTCCAGGGAACCAAGAGACCCAGTACTTC
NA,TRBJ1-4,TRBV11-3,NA,CASSYDTGQGEKLFF,TGTGCCAGCAGCTACGATACAGGCCAGGGTGAAAAACTGTTTTTT
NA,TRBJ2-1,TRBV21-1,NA,CASSKKQAGGGDEQFF,TGTGCCAGCAGCAAAAAACAAGCGGGAGGGGGAGATGAGCAGTTCTTC
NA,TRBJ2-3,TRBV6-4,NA,CASSDSISHTQYF,TGTGCCAGCAGTGACTCGATATCCCATACGCAGTATTTT
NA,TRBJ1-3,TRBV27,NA,CASSFIGGRGNTIYF,TGTGCCAGCAGTTTTATAGGGGGGAGAGGAAACACCATATATTTT
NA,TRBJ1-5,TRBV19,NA,CASSKDFGLGTQPQHF,TGTGCCAGTAGTAAGGACTTCGGTTTGGGGACCCAGCCCCAGCATTTT
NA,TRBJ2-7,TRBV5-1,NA,CASSLEIWYEQYF,TGCGCCAGCAGCTTGGAGATTTGGTACGAGCAGTACTTC
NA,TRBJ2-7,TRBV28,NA,CASSTPGSYYEQYF,TGTGCCAGCAGCACACCCGGGAGCTACTACGAGCAGTACTTC
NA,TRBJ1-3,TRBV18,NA,CASSDLSSGNTIYF,TGTGCCAGCTCTGATCTCAGCTCTGGAAACACCATATATTTT
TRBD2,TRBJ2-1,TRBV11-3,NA,CASSLKHGTSGNEQFF,TGTGCCAGCAGCTTAAAGCACGGGACTAGCGGGAATGAGCAGTTCTTC
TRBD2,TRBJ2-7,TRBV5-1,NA,CASSSSAGNEQYF,TGCGCCAGCAGCTCTTCAGCGGGGAACGAGCAGTACTTC
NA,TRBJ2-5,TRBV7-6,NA,CASSYVSIPQETQYF,TGTGCCAGCAGCTACGTTTCCATTCCCCAAGAGACCCAGTACTTC
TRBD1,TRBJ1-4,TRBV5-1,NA,CASSRRQGTNEKLFF,TGCGCCAGCAGCCGACGACAGGGAACTAATGAAAAACTGTTTTTT
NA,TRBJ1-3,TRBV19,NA,CASRVFSGNTIYF,TGTGCCAGTAGAGTTTTCTCTGGAAACACCATATATTTT